These 32 T cell receptor beta chains originate from one sample sequenced in a study of cytomegalovirus exposure and HLA in healthy donors. Some clones are missing from TCRdb's copy, which holds only in-frame ones; the method was immunoSEQ multiplex PCR. The sample includes about 220,000 clones, approximately 88% of them seen just once. Sequenced material: PBMCs. The origin of the receptors is a woman aged 25-40 years in good health and CMV-seropositive.

CDR3: CAWSMGSSESTDTQYF. Written as DNA, the CDR3 is TGTGCCTGGAGTATGGGATCTAGCGAGAGCACAGATACGCAGTATTTT. The gene calls are TRBV30 and TRBJ2-3; D is perhaps TRBD2 (6 bases). Germline CDR1 and CDR2: GTSNPN and SVGIG (reference sequence). Trimming took 2 bases from V and 0 from J, leaving 15 bases between them. The CDR3 consists of 16 residues. The variable domain in full, with the rest retrieved from reference TRBV30 and TRBJ2-3, is SQTIHQWPATLVQPVGSPLSLECTVEGTSNPNLYWYRQAAGRGLQLLFYSVGIGQISSEVPQNLSASRPQDRQFILSSKKLLLSDSGFYLCAWSMGSSESTDTQYFGPGTRLTVL.

This clone was counted at least ten times. This chain joins TRBV15 and TRBJ2-1; 9 positions agree with TRBD2. The CDR3 has 14 residues. V was clipped by 1 base and J by 9 bases; unmatched bases: 4. Germline assignment: CDR1 LNHNV and CDR2 YYDKDF (reference sequence). In nucleotides, the CDR3 is TGTGCCACCAGCAGAGTGCGGGAGGGATCTGAGCAGTTCTTC. Protein sequence: CATSRVREGSEQFF.

J is TRBJ1-5 and V is TRBV7-9, with D maybe TRBD1 (6 bases). Germline V gene sequence: CDR1 SEHNR, CDR2 FQNEAQ (reference sequence). The CDR3 is made up of 14 amino acids. Trimming left V 5 bases short and J 0 bases short, with 8 bases between. CDR3 protein: CASSETGSNQPQHF. The CDR3 bases are TGTGCCAGCAGCGAGACAGGTAGCAATCAGCCCCAGCATTTT.

This clone is a singleton in its sample. V and J are TRBV27 and TRBJ2-7; D possibly corresponds to TRBD1 (6 bases). Between the trimmed V and J ends, which lost 2 bases and 2 bases, there was a span of 25 bases. The CDR3 has 19 amino acids. Germline V gives CDR1 MNHEY, CDR2 SMNVEV (reference sequence). The CDR3 region has the DNA TGTGCCAGCAGTTTAAAGTACCGCCCCCACTTTGACAGGACCTACGAGCAGTACTTC. Its protein is CASSLKYRPHFDRTYEQYF.

The rearrangement uses TRBV6-1 and TRBJ1-4; D remains ambiguous. Trimming shortened V by 2 bases and J by 8 bases, and 15 bases separated the two germline ends. The CDR3 extends over 15 amino acids. In germline, CDR1 is MNHNS, CDR2 SASEGT. The CDR3 sequence: CASSESRGRYEKLFF. The CDR3 DNA reads as TGTGCCAGCAGTGAATCTAGAGGGAGGTACGAAAAACTGTTTTTT.

The chain combines TRBV27 with TRBJ1-1; 7 bases match TRBD1. This CDR3 has 13 amino acids. J gave up 4 bases and V 5 bases, and 4 bases lay outside the gene matches. CDR1 MNHEY and CDR2 SMNVEV come from the germline V gene (reference sequence). CDR3 region: CASSGQVSTEAFF. Here the CDR3 DNA reads TGTGCCAGCAGTGGACAGGTCAGCACTGAAGCTTTCTTT.

This clone appeared a single time. The V call is TRBV15, the J call TRBJ2-7; D possibly corresponds to TRBD1 (5 bases). The V gene lost 1 base and the J gene lost 7 bases, with 14 bases spanning the gap. The germline CDR1 and CDR2 sequences are LNHNV and YYDKDF (reference sequence). The CDR3 consists of 14 residues. CDR3 protein: CATSRVIDSREQYF. In nucleotides, the CDR3 is TGTGCCACCAGCAGAGTGATAGACAGTCGAGAGCAGTACTTC.

The rearrangement uses TRBV2 and TRBJ2-2, with D maybe TRBD1 (6 bases). The CDR3 consists of 16 residues. Germline CDR1 is SNHLY and CDR2 is FYNNEI. Trimming shortened V by 3 bases and J by 7 bases, and 18 bases separated the two germline ends. The CDR3 spells CASSEGQGLSDGELFF. In nucleotides, the CDR3 is TGTGCCAGCAGTGAGGGGCAGGGGTTAAGTGACGGGGAGCTGTTTTTT.

The chain joins TRBV4-3 to TRBJ2-7; 9 bases line up with TRBD2. CDR1 and CDR2 (germline): LGHNA, YSLEER. After removal of 0 bases from V and 4 bases from J, the junction contained 4 bases not matched to a gene. The length of the CDR3 is 15 residues. This chain's CDR3 is CASSQDLAGIYEQYF. CDR3 sequence (DNA): TGCGCCAGCAGCCAAGATCTAGCGGGAATATACGAGCAGTACTTC.

This chain joins TRBV5-1 and TRBJ2-3; TRBD2 aligns across 12 bases. CDR1 and CDR2 from the germline V gene are SGHRS and YFSETQ. The V gene end was trimmed by 0 bases and the J gene end by 2 bases; junction bases not matched to a gene: 4. The CDR3 has 17 residues. CDR3 bases: TGCGCCAGCAGCTTGGGGACTAGCGGGATGTCCACAGATACGCAGTATTTT. Encoded protein: CASSLGTSGMSTDTQYF.

The genes are TRBV19 and TRBJ1-2; D gene unclear. V shed 6 bases and J shed 2 bases, with 13 bases lying between them. Looked up from germline, CDR1 is LNHDA and CDR2 is SQIVND (reference sequence). This CDR3 contains 14 residues. DNA for the CDR3: TGTGCCAGTAGGATGTGGGAAGGGAACTATGGCTACACCTTC. Protein product: CASRMWEGNYGYTF.

J is TRBJ2-1 and V is TRBV11-2; 9 positions match TRBD2. J was trimmed by 7 bases and V by 0 bases; bases with no gene match: 4. The CDR3 sequence is 15 residues long. Germline loops: CDR1 SGHAT, CDR2 FQNNGV. The CDR3 region has the DNA TGTGCCAGCAGCTTAGAATTAGCGGGAGCGAATGAGCAGTTCTTC. It encodes CASSLELAGANEQFF.

The rearrangement joins TRBV5-1 to TRBJ2-6; perhaps TRBD2 as D (5 bases). V lost 3 bases, J lost 1 base, and 8 bases lay in between. The CDR3 length is 15 residues. Germline V gene data show CDR1 as SGHRS and CDR2 as YFSETQ. CDR3 loop: CASSSSGSGANVLTF. In nucleotides, the CDR3 is TGCGCCAGCAGCTCCTCGGGGTCTGGGGCCAACGTCCTGACTTTC.

This clone has at least ten counts. The rearrangement links TRBV6-1 to TRBJ2-1; 10 nucleotides agree with TRBD2. The V and J ends lost 2 bases and 5 bases, in that order; junction bases with no gene match: 3. The CDR3 length is 15 residues. Germline V gives CDR1 MNHNS, CDR2 SASEGT. The CDR3 DNA is TGTGCCAGCAGTGAATCTAGCGGGAGCCACAATGAGCAGTTCTTC. Its translation is CASSESSGSHNEQFF.

V usage is TRBV5-1 and J usage is TRBJ2-1, with D unresolved. The CDR3 is 13 residues long. The germline V and J ends were trimmed by 4 bases and 11 bases, with 16 bases remaining between them. Germline loops: CDR1 SGHRS, CDR2 YFSETQ. CDR3 loop: CASSLGDKDKQFF. In nucleotides, the CDR3 is TGCGCCAGCAGCCTGGGCGATAAAGATAAGCAGTTCTTC.

This chain connects TRBV6-5 to TRBJ1-2; 7 nucleotides line up with TRBD1. The germline CDR1 and CDR2 sequences are MNHEY and SVGAGI. J was trimmed by 8 bases and V by 7 bases; bases with no gene match: 10. CDR3 size: 13 residues. In DNA form, the CDR3 reads TGTGCCAGCACCCTAGACAGGGATCGGGGCTACACCTTC. This codes for CASTLDRDRGYTF.

The rearrangement joins TRBV6-5 to TRBJ2-5; D is possibly TRBD1 (6 bases). Germline values: CDR1 MNHEY, CDR2 SVGAGI. Trimming stripped 4 bases from V and 0 bases from J, with 6 bases between. The CDR3 covers 13 residues. In DNA form, the CDR3 reads TGTGCCAGCAGTTCAGGGGACCAAGAGACCCAGTACTTC. Its translation is CASSSGDQETQYF.

The rearrangement links TRBV5-1 to TRBJ2-4, with 10 nucleotides matching TRBD2. The CDR3 contains 16 residues. The germline V gene has CDR1 SGHRS and CDR2 YFSETQ. Trimming took 0 bases from V and 6 from J; bases not matched to a gene: 6. The CDR3 DNA is TGCGCCAGCAGCTTGGCCACCACTAGCGGGGTAAACATTCAGTACTTC. Translated: CASSLATTSGVNIQYF.

The CDR3 bases are TGTGCCAGCAGCCCCCATATGAGCGACAGGGGGATTGATGGCTACACCTTC. As protein: CASSPHMSDRGIDGYTF. The chain employs TRBV5-4 and TRBJ1-2; TRBD1 agrees at 9 bases. There are 17 residues in the CDR3. V lost 4 bases to trimming and J lost 6 bases; unmatched junction nucleotides: 16. Germline V gene data show CDR1 as SGHNT and CDR2 as YYREEE (reference sequence).

Here the CDR3 DNA reads TGTGCCTGGAGTGTACAGGGGGGAGGTGAAGCTTTCTTT. It specifies CAWSVQGGGEAFF. This chain uses TRBV30 with TRBJ1-1; 8 bases map to TRBD1. V lost 0 bases and J lost 7; bases outside the gene matches: 4. The CDR3 has 13 residues. The germline V gene has CDR1 GTSNPN and CDR2 SVGIG (reference sequence).

This chain joins TRBV4-1 and TRBJ1-4; 9 bases align to TRBD1. V shed 2 bases, J shed 0 bases, and the junction held 10 bases outside the gene matches. This CDR3 region has 19 residues. Germline CDR1 MGHRA, CDR2 YSYEKL. The CDR3 loop is CASSQSWTGAAATNEKLFF. CDR3 nucleotide sequence: TGCGCCAGCAGCCAAAGTTGGACAGGGGCGGCAGCAACTAATGAAAAACTGTTTTTT.

The genes are TRBV5-4 and TRBJ2-1; possibly TRBD2 for D (5 bases). V was shortened by 4 bases and J by 3 bases, with 5 bases between the two germline ends. The CDR3 extends over 12 amino acids. Germline CDR1 reads SGHNT; CDR2 reads YYREEE (reference sequence). The CDR3 reads CASSRDYNEQFF. In DNA form, the CDR3 reads TGTGCCAGCAGCCGGGACTACAATGAGCAGTTCTTC.

V usage is TRBV28 and J usage is TRBJ2-7; D possibly corresponds to TRBD2 (6 bases). This CDR3 region has 14 residues. Germline CDR1 is MDHEN and CDR2 is SYDVKM. Trimming shortened V by 5 bases and J by 0 bases, and 11 bases separated the two germline ends. DNA of the CDR3: TGTGCCAGCAGTAAACGGGGGAGCTCCTACGAGCAGTACTTC. This codes for CASSKRGSSYEQYF. Combining the CDR3 with reference TRBV28 and TRBJ2-7 gives the whole variable domain DVKVTQSSRYLVKRTGEKVFLECVQDMDHENMFWYRQDPGLGLRLIYFSYDVKMKEKGDIPEGYSVSREKKERFSLILESASTNQTSMYLCASSKRGSSYEQYFGPGTRLTVT.

The chain recombines TRBV5-1 with TRBJ2-5; D may correspond to TRBD1 or TRBD2 (5 bases each). With 4 bases removed from V and 3 bases from J, the gap between germline ends came to 13 bases. The CDR3 consists of 14 residues. Germline V gives CDR1 SGHRS, CDR2 YFSETQ. Here the CDR3 DNA reads TGCGCCAGCAGCCCGCCCGGGACCAAAGAGACCCAGTACTTC. Translating gives CASSPPGTKETQYF. Combining the CDR3 with reference TRBV5-1 and TRBJ2-5 gives the whole variable domain KAGVTQTPRYLIKTRGQQVTLSCSPISGHRSVSWYQQTPGQGLQFLFEYFSETQRNKGNFPGRFSGRQFSNSRSEMNVSTLELGDSALYLCASSPPGTKETQYFGPGTRLLVL.

This clone was seen a single time. The chain recombines TRBV2 with TRBJ2-1; a possible D gene is TRBD2 (6 bases). Trimming pared 8 bases from V and 5 bases from J, leaving 10 bases between. CDR1 is SNHLY and CDR2 is FYNNEI in the germline V gene. This CDR3 spans 12 amino acids. The DNA for the CDR3 is TGTGCCAGCCGTTTAGCGGACAATGAGCAGTTCTTC. This sequence encodes CASRLADNEQFF.

The chain couples TRBV7-6 to TRBJ2-1; D is unresolved. The CDR3 length is 12 residues. V was pared by 1 base and J by 9 bases, with 7 bases between. Per the germline V gene, CDR1 is SGHVS and CDR2 is FNYEAQ. The CDR3 DNA reads TGTGCCAGCAGCTTAGTAGAGGCTGAGCAGTTCTTC. Encoded protein: CASSLVEAEQFF. The full variable domain, in which reference TRBV7-6 and TRBJ2-1 provide the parts outside the CDR3, is GAGVSQSPRYKVTKRGQDVALRCDPISGHVSLYWYRQALGQGPEFLTYFNYEAQQDKSGLPNDRFSAERPEGSISTLTIQRTEQRDSAMYRCASSLVEAEQFFGPGTRLTVL.

The rearrangement joins TRBV29-1 to TRBJ1-2; D gene unclear. Germline values: CDR1 SQVTM, CDR2 ANQGSEA. Between the trimmed V and J ends, which lost 0 bases and 4 bases, there was a span of 15 bases. The CDR3 is made up of 15 amino acids. The CDR3 sequence: CSVEEGSRDVYGYTF. As DNA, the CDR3 is TGCAGCGTTGAAGAGGGCTCCCGAGATGTCTATGGCTACACCTTC.

This clone came up a few times. The V and J genes are TRBV6-5 and TRBJ1-1; D uncertain. Per germline, CDR1 MNHEY and CDR2 SVGAGI. The CDR3 sequence is 15 residues long. V was clipped by 2 bases and J by 0 bases, with 10 bases between them. In DNA form, the CDR3 reads TGTGCCAGCAGTTACGCCAGTTCCATGAACACTGAAGCTTTCTTT. Translated: CASSYASSMNTEAFF.

The chain is built from TRBV10-2 and TRBJ2-7; 9 bases match TRBD1. CDR1 and CDR2 (germline): WSHSY, SAAADI. V lost 9 bases to trimming and J lost 5 bases; unmatched junction nucleotides: 14. This CDR3 contains 15 residues. This CDR3 is CASQLPGQGFDEQYF. Here the CDR3 DNA reads TGCGCCAGTCAACTGCCGGGACAGGGTTTCGACGAGCAGTACTTC.

The chain carries TRBV12-5 and TRBJ2-5; D unclear. Germline CDR1 LGHNT, CDR2 FRNRAP. V shed 3 bases and J shed 4 bases, with 9 bases lying between them. The CDR3 totals 13 residues. CDR3 amino acids: CASGLSWGETQYF. Written as DNA, the CDR3 is TGTGCTAGTGGTTTATCCTGGGGAGAGACCCAGTACTTC.

The CDR3 loop reads CASSYYRTAQETQYF. CDR3 coding DNA: TGTGCCAGCAGTTACTACAGGACAGCCCAAGAGACCCAGTACTTC. V and J are TRBV6-5 and TRBJ2-5; D might be TRBD1 (6 bases). CDR1 is MNHEY, CDR2 SVGAGI, per germline. Trimming left V 1 base short and J 1 base short, with 10 bases between. There are 15 residues in the CDR3.

The chain joins TRBV30 to TRBJ2-2, with D possibly being TRBD1 (6 bases). This CDR3 has 15 residues. Germline CDR1 and CDR2: GTSNPN and SVGIG (reference sequence). V gave up 4 bases and J gave up 6 bases, with 18 bases separating them. In DNA form, the CDR3 reads TGTGCCTGGACCATTCGAACGGACAGATCCGGGGAGCTGTTTTTT. It translates to CAWTIRTDRSGELFF.